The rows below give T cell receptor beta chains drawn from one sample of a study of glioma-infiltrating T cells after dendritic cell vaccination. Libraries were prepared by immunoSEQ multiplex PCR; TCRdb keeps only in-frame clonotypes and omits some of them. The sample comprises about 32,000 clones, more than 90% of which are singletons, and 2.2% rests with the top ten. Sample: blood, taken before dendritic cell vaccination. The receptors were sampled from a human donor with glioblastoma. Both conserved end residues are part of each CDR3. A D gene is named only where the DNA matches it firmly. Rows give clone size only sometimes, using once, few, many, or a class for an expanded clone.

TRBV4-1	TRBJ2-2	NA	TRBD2	CASSLPASGGQGNTGELFF	TGCGCCAGCAGCCTTCCGGCTAGCGGGGGCCAAGGGAACACCGGGGAGCTGTTTTTT
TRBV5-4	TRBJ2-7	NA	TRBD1	CASSLGDRAYEQYF	TGTGCCAGCAGCTTGGGGGACAGGGCCTACGAGCAGTACTTC
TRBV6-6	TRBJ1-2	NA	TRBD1	CASSQGGGYTF	TGTGCCAGCAGCCAGGGGGGTGGCTACACCTTC
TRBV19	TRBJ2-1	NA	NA	CASSIAGGLTYNEQFF	TGTGCCAGTAGTATAGCGGGGGGCTTGACCTACAATGAGCAGTTCTTC
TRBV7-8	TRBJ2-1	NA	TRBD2	CATLPSSGGAIGLKQFF	TGTGCCACATTGCCGTCTAGCGGGGGGGCCATCGGGTTAAAACAGTTCTTC
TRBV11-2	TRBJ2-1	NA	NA	CASSDRPGDGYNEQFF	TGTGCCAGCAGCGACAGACCGGGGGACGGATACAATGAGCAGTTCTTC
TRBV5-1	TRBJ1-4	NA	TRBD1	CASSAGQWSEKLFF	TGCGCCAGCAGTGCGGGACAGTGGAGTGAAAAACTGTTTTTT
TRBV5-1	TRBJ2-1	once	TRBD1	CASSVDRAYEQFF	TGCGCCAGCAGCGTTGACAGGGCATATGAGCAGTTCTTC
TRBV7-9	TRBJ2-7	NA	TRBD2	CASSSIGTSFSEQYF	TGTGCCAGCAGCTCCATCGGGACTAGCTTCTCCGAGCAGTACTTC
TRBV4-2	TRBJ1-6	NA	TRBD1	CASSQTGTGVSPLHF	TGTGCCAGCAGCCAAACCGGGACAGGGGTATCACCCCTCCACTTT
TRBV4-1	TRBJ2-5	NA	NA	CASSPRWLQETQYF	TGCGCCAGCAGCCCCCGTTGGCTCCAAGAGACCCAGTACTTC
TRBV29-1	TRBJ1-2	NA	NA	CSVEPMRGASGGYTF	TGCAGCGTTGAGCCCATGCGGGGGGCGAGCGGGGGCTACACCTTC
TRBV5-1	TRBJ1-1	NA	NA	CASSFTVNTEAFF	TGCGCCAGCAGCTTTACGGTTAACACTGAAGCTTTCTTT
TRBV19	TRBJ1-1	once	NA	CASSPMGRWGAEAFF	TGTGCCAGTAGTCCCATGGGTAGGTGGGGGGCTGAAGCTTTCTTT
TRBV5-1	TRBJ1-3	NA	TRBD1	CASSSRQGVTGNTIYF	TGCGCCAGCAGCTCGAGACAGGGGGTGACTGGAAACACCATATATTTT
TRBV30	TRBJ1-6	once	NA	CAWSVLWGEPLHF	TGTGCCTGGAGTGTTTTGTGGGGGGAACCCCTCCACTTT
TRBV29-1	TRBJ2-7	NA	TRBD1	CSARQGASYEQYF	TGCAGCGCTAGACAGGGGGCCTCCTACGAGCAGTACTTC
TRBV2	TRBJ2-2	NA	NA	CASSIQGAGELFF	TGTGCCAGCAGTATACAGGGCGCCGGGGAGCTGTTTTTT
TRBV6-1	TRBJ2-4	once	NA	CASTEQGSKNIQYF	TGTGCCAGCACCGAACAGGGCTCCAAAAACATTCAGTACTTC
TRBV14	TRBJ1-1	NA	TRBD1	CASSSQGARTEAFF	TGTGCCAGCAGCTCGCAGGGGGCGAGGACTGAAGCTTTCTTT
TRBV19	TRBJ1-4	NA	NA	CASSRTALEEKLFF	TGTGCCAGTAGCCGGACAGCCCTGGAAGAAAAACTGTTTTTT
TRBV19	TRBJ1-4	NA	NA	CASSIGGGFNEKLFF	TGTGCCAGTAGTATCGGGGGGGGATTTAATGAAAAACTGTTTTTT
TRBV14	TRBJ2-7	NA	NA	CASSQFSTYEQYF	TGTGCCAGCAGCCAATTTAGCACCTACGAGCAGTACTTC
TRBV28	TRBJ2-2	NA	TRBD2	CASIGWRGGGTGELFF	TGTGCCAGCATTGGGTGGCGGGGGGGCGGTACCGGGGAGCTGTTTTTT
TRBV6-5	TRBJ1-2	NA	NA	CASNPGVDYGYTF	TGTGCCAGCAATCCAGGGGTCGACTATGGCTACACCTTC
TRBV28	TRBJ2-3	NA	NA	CASSPFSSSGFSTDTQYF	TGTGCCAGCAGTCCCTTTTCCTCCAGCGGGTTTAGCACAGATACGCAGTATTTT
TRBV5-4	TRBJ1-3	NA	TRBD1	CASSQGVIHGNTIYF	TGTGCCAGCAGCCAGGGGGTAATTCATGGAAACACCATATATTTT
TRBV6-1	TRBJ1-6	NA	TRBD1	CASRVGTVGSPLHF	TGTGCCAGCAGAGTCGGGACAGTGGGGTCACCCCTCCACTTT
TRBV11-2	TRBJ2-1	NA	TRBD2	CASSLVYRGGSYNEQFF	TGTGCCAGCAGCTTAGTGTATCGCGGGGGCTCCTACAATGAGCAGTTCTTC
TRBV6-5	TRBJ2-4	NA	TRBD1	CASSRQGAENIQYF	TGTGCCAGCAGTAGACAGGGGGCCGAAAACATTCAGTACTTC
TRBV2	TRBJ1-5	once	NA	CASSEGGPNQPQHF	TGTGCCAGCAGTGAGGGTGGGCCCAATCAGCCCCAGCATTTT
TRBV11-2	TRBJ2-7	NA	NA	CASGTYEQYF	TGTGCCAGCGGCACCTACGAGCAGTACTTC
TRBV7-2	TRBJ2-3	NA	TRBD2	CASRRWGERGVRFTDTQYF	TGTGCCAGCAGGCGCTGGGGCGAGCGGGGGGTCCGATTCACAGATACGCAGTATTTT
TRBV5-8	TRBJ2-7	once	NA	CASSPPPHHEQYF	TGTGCCAGCAGCCCACCCCCCCACCACGAGCAGTACTTC
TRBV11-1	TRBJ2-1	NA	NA	CASSLARLVGEQFF	TGTGCCAGCAGCTTAGCGCGGCTAGTCGGCGAGCAGTTCTTC
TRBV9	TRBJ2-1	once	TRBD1	CASSVGTGGDEQFF	TGTGCCAGCAGCGTCGGGACAGGGGGCGATGAGCAGTTCTTC
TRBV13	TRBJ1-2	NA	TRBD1	CASSSPDRAGYTF	TGTGCCAGCAGCTCTCCGGACAGGGCTGGCTACACCTTC
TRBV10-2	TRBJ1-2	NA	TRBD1	CASRPGQGANGYTF	TGCGCCAGCAGACCGGGACAGGGGGCGAATGGCTACACCTTC
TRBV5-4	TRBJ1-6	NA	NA	CASSLRGGGNSPLHF	TGTGCCAGCAGCTTGCGAGGGGGAGGGAATTCACCCCTCCACTTT
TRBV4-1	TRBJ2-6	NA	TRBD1	CASSQGQGSGANVLTF	TGCGCCAGCAGCCAGGGACAGGGTTCCGGGGCCAACGTCCTGACTTTC
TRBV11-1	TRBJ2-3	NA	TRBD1	CASSFKTGTGADTQYF	TGTGCCAGCAGCTTTAAAACCGGGACAGGGGCAGATACGCAGTATTTT
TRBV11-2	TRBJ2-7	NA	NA	CASSSWTDSYEQYF	TGTGCCAGCAGCTCCTGGACAGATTCCTACGAGCAGTACTTC
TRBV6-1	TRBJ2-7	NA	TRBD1	CAIRGTGGKYEQYF	TGTGCCATACGCGGGACAGGGGGCAAGTACGAGCAGTACTTC
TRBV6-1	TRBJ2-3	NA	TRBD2	CASSEGSGGQDTQYF	TGTGCCAGCAGTGAAGGGAGCGGGGGGCAGGATACGCAGTATTTT
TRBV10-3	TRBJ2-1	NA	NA	CAISYGTTNEQFF	TGTGCCATCAGCTATGGGACAACGAATGAGCAGTTCTTC
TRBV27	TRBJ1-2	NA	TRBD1	CASSPEPGTVGYTF	TGTGCCAGCAGTCCGGAACCCGGGACAGTTGGCTACACCTTC
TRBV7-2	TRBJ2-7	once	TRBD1	CASSLGATGGTYEQYF	TGTGCCAGCAGCTTAGGCGCAACAGGGGGTACTTACGAGCAGTACTTC
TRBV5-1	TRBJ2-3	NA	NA	CASSPSTDTQYF	TGCGCCAGCAGCCCGAGCACAGATACGCAGTATTTT
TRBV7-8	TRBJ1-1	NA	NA	CASSYSDYTEAFF	TGTGCCAGCAGCTATAGTGATTACACTGAAGCTTTCTTT
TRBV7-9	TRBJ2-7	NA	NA	CASKRDTSYEQYF	TGTGCCAGCAAACGGGACACCTCCTACGAGCAGTACTTC
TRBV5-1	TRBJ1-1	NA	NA	CASSLQDNTEAFF	TGCGCCAGCAGCCTACAGGATAACACTGAAGCTTTCTTT
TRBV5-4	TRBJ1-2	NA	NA	CASSLGAIGYTF	TGTGCCAGCAGCTTGGGGGCGATCGGCTACACCTTC
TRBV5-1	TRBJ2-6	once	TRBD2	CASSETTSGGAPAGANVLTF	TGCGCCAGCAGCGAGACGACTAGCGGGGGGGCCCCGGCTGGGGCCAACGTCCTGACTTTC
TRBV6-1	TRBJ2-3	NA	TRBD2	CASSETSGGRDTQYF	TGTGCCAGCAGTGAAACTAGCGGGGGTAGAGATACGCAGTATTTT
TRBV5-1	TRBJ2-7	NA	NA	CASSGGTAWEQYF	TGCGCCAGCAGCGGCGGGACAGCGTGGGAGCAGTACTTC
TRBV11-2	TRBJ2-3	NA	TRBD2	CASSLETSDPRDTQYF	TGTGCCAGCAGCTTAGAAACTAGCGATCCCCGGGATACGCAGTATTTT
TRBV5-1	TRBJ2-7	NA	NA	CASSLTTSTTASYGQYF	TGCGCCAGCAGCTTGACCACTTCGACTACTGCTTCCTACGGGCAGTACTTC